This passage covers 23 T cell receptor beta chains from one sample sequenced in a study of T cells in Graves' hyperthyroidism and ophthalmopathy. What was amplified from RNA transcripts were TCR beta CDR3 regions. HTBI primers were used for first-round RT-PCR of the TCR CDR3. TCRdb recomputed calls from the multiplex PCR reads with MiXCR, one row per CDR3 protein. There are about half a million distinct CDR3 sequences in the sample; around 20% occur only once, and 26% lies in the top ten. Source material: blood. These receptors were taken from a man younger than 35 with Graves' hyperthyroidism.

This clonotype was recorded at least ten times. CDR3 sequence reads: CASSLTSAGNQPQHF. CDR3 DNA sequence: TGTGCCAGCAGTTTGACTTCGGCAGGGAATCAGCCCCAGCATTTT. The chain employs TRBV6-5 and TRBJ1-5, with a weak D call TRBD1 (5 bases). Germline lookup yields CDR1 MNHEY and CDR2 SVGAGI. The CDR3 is 15 residues long. Between the trimmed V and J ends, which lost 4 bases and 4 bases, there was a span of 14 bases.

In this sample, this clonotype turned up once. The chain combines TRBV6-1 with TRBJ1-2; TRBD1 matches at 12 bases. V lost 6 bases, J lost 5 bases, and 10 bases stayed unmatched. The CDR3 runs 16 residues. From germline, CDR1 is MNHNS and CDR2 SASEGT. For the CDR3, the DNA is TGTGCCAGCAGCCGGGACAGGGGGCGGACCCCTTATGGCTACACCTTC. Its protein is CASSRDRGRTPYGYTF.

This clonotype was seen more than once but under ten times. The chain couples TRBV20-1 to TRBJ2-5; 11 positions agree with TRBD2. Germline loops: CDR1 DFQATT, CDR2 SNEGSKA (reference sequence). The V and J ends lost 5 bases and 5 bases, in that order; junction bases with no gene match: 4. The CDR3 has 13 amino acids. For the CDR3, the DNA is TGCAGTGCTTTAGCGGGGGGGCCTGAGACCCAGTACTTC. This gives the protein CSALAGGPETQYF.

This clonotype was counted many times. The CDR3 sequence is CAGTHQGTGHNSPLHF. The CDR3 DNA sequence: TGTGCCGGCACTCACCAAGGGACAGGGCATAATTCACCCCTCCACTTT. This sequence joins TRBV6-1 and TRBJ1-6; TRBD1 matches at 9 bases. V trimming: 11 bases; J trimming: 5 bases; junction bases outside the gene matches: 13. Germline lookup yields CDR1 MNHNS and CDR2 SASEGT. This CDR3 comprises 16 residues.

This clonotype appeared a single time. The chain uses TRBV6-1 and TRBJ2-3; no firm D call. The V gene's germline CDR1 is MNHNS and CDR2 SASEGT. The ends were cut back, 10 bases at V and 6 bases at J, with 14 bases in the middle. The CDR3 runs to 12 residues. CDR3 residues: CATQLPSDTQYF. DNA for the CDR3: TGTGCCACCCAACTTCCCTCCGATACGCAGTATTTT.

This clonotype came up many times. The chain has TRBV19 and TRBJ1-5; no reliable D call. The CDR3 runs to 13 residues. Germline V gives CDR1 LNHDA, CDR2 SQIVND (reference sequence). Trimming removed 7 bases from V and 5 bases from J, with 12 bases in between. CDR3 protein: CASTPVGHQPQHF. The CDR3 nucleotides are TGTGCCAGTACCCCCGTGGGCCATCAGCCCCAGCATTTT.

Many counts were recorded for this clonotype. The rearrangement joins TRBV6-4 to TRBJ1-1, with a tentative D call TRBD1 (6 bases). The CDR3 runs to 13 residues. Germline V gene lookup returns CDR1 MRHNA and CDR2 SNTAGT. V shed 7 bases and J shed 4 bases, with 13 bases lying between them. DNA of the CDR3: TGTGCCAGCACGCAGACAGGAACCACTGAAGCTTTCTTT. Its protein product is CASTQTGTTEAFF.

This clonotype is a singleton in its sample. The final CDR3 position lacks the conserved phenylalanine or tryptophan, pointing to a likely read error. V and J are TRBV11-2 and TRBJ1-1; no definite D call. The CDR3 loop spans 16 amino acids. V lost 2 bases and J 4 bases, leaving 17 bases between the germline ends. Germline values: CDR1 SGHAT, CDR2 FQNNGV. The CDR3 sequence is CASSLSAAALGTEAFL. The CDR3 DNA reads as TGTGCCAGCAGCTTAAGTGCAGCGGCCTTGGGCACTGAAGCTTTCTTG.

This clonotype showed up many times. V and J are TRBV6-5 and TRBJ2-5, with a possible D match to TRBD2 (5 bases). There are 14 residues in the CDR3. Per the germline V gene, CDR1 is MNHEY and CDR2 is SVGAGI. The ends were cut back, 3 bases at V and 2 bases at J, with 10 bases in the middle. The CDR3 DNA reads TGTGCCAGCAGTTATCAAGCGGAGCAAGAGACCCAGTACTTC. Translating gives CASSYQAEQETQYF.

This clonotype came up many times. J is TRBJ2-5 and V is TRBV7-9; TRBD2 aligns across 7 bases. Germline loops: CDR1 SEHNR, CDR2 FQNEAQ (reference sequence). Losses at the gene ends were 5 bases for V and 4 bases for J; bases not matched to a gene: 13. The length of the CDR3 is 16 residues. As DNA, the CDR3 is TGTGCCAGCAGCACGACTCTGGGAGGGCCTCGAGAGACCCAGTACTTC. Residues: CASSTTLGGPRETQYF. Based on the CDR3 plus reference TRBV7-9 and TRBJ2-5, the full variable domain is DTGVSQNPRHKITKRGQNVTFRCDPISEHNRLYWYRQTLGQGPEFLTYFQNEAQLEKSRLLSDRFSAERPKGSFSTLEIQRTEQGDSAMYLCASSTTLGGPRETQYFGPGTRLLVL.

This clonotype was seen ten or more times. The V call is TRBV2, the J call TRBJ1-2; 10 nucleotides agree with TRBD1. Germline V lookup: CDR1 SNHLY, CDR2 FYNNEI. V trimming: 6 bases; J trimming: 8 bases; junction bases outside the gene matches: 3. The CDR3 runs to 12 residues. The CDR3 reads CASSSDRGGYTF. In nucleotides, the CDR3 is TGTGCCAGCAGCTCGGACAGGGGGGGCTACACCTTC.

This clonotype was detected a few times. This chain connects TRBV4-1 to TRBJ2-5, with 12 bases fitting TRBD2. V gave up 5 bases and J gave up 6 bases; unmatched junction bases: 10. The CDR3 has 16 amino acids. In germline, CDR1 is MGHRA, CDR2 YSYEKL. CDR3 bases: TGCGCCAGCAGCTTCCGCTTACTAGCGGGGGGACAGACCCAGTACTTC. Amino acid sequence: CASSFRLLAGGQTQYF.

V is TRBV3-1 and J is TRBJ1-2; no definite D call. The V and J ends lost 7 bases and 0 bases respectively, with 15 bases between them. The CDR3 is made up of 15 amino acids. Germline values: CDR1 LGHDT, CDR2 YNNKEL (reference sequence). For the CDR3, the DNA is TGTGCCAGCACCCCCATGGCCGGACCTAACTATGGCTACACCTTC. Protein sequence: CASTPMAGPNYGYTF. The full variable domain, completed using reference TRBV3-1 and TRBJ1-2, is DTAVSQTPKYLVTQMGNDKSIKCEQNLGHDTMYWYKQDSKKFLKIMFSYNNKELIINETVPNRFSPKSPDKAHLNLHINSLELGDSAVYFCASTPMAGPNYGYTFGSGTRLTVV.

Many counts were recorded for this clonotype. The chain couples TRBV6-2 or TRBV6-3 to TRBJ2-7; D is unclear. V lost 2 bases, J lost 5 bases, and 10 bases lay in between. Germline lookup yields CDR1 MNHEY and CDR2 SVGEGT. This CDR3 is 13 amino acids long. For the CDR3, the DNA is TGTGCCAGCAGTTACGGTGGTATCAACGAGCAGTACTTC. Translating gives CASSYGGINEQYF.

This clonotype was observed a handful of times. The chain couples TRBV4-1 to TRBJ1-2; 7 bases match TRBD1. The CDR3 sequence is 14 residues long. The junction had 9 bases not matched to a gene; V was cut back by 3 bases and J by 8 bases. Germline V gene sequence: CDR1 MGHRA, CDR2 YSYEKL. The CDR3 DNA reads TGCGCCAGCAGCCAGCCGGGACAGAGGTCCGGCTACACCTTC. Translated: CASSQPGQRSGYTF.

The chain is built from TRBV5-1 and TRBJ1-1; D remains ambiguous. V dropped 0 bases and J dropped 2 bases, with 8 bases sitting between them. CDR1 and CDR2 (germline): SGHRS, YFSETQ. This CDR3 is 14 amino acids long. CDR3 protein: CASSLVGSNTEAFF. The CDR3 DNA reads TGCGCCAGCAGCTTGGTAGGGTCCAACACTGAAGCTTTCTTT.

This clonotype was counted ten times or more. The chain links TRBV6-1 to TRBJ2-7, with a weak D call TRBD1 (6 bases). The CDR3 is 14 residues long. The V gene lost 5 bases and the J gene lost 0 bases, with 11 bases spanning the gap. CDR1 and CDR2 (germline): MNHNS, SASEGT. The chain's CDR3 is CASSTRDNSYEQYF. The CDR3 region has the DNA TGTGCCAGCAGTACCCGGGACAACTCCTACGAGCAGTACTTC.

This clonotype was seen repeatedly, ten times or more. The chain is built from TRBV12-3 or TRBV12-4 and TRBJ1-2; D gene ambiguous. The CDR3 spans 14 residues. The ends were cut back, 5 bases at V and 2 bases at J, with 12 bases in the middle. CDR3 protein: CASSPQTGNYGYTF. DNA of the CDR3: TGTGCCAGCAGTCCGCAGACTGGGAACTATGGCTACACCTTC.

This clonotype appeared many times. V is TRBV12-3 or TRBV12-4 and J is TRBJ1-2; D possibly corresponds to TRBD1 (5 bases). The CDR3 runs to 13 residues. The V end lost 3 bases, the J end lost 4 bases, and 9 bases lay between the germline ends. DNA for the CDR3: TGTGCCAGCAGTTTTGTGGACACCTATGGCTACACCTTC. As protein: CASSFVDTYGYTF.

The V call is TRBV25-1, the J call TRBJ1-1; maybe TRBD1 (5 bases). V dropped 7 bases and J dropped 4 bases, with 10 bases sitting between them. CDR1 is MGHDK and CDR2 is SYGVNS in the germline V gene. CDR3 size: 12 residues. In nucleotides, the CDR3 is TGTGCCAGCAATCGGGACTTCACTGAAGCTTTCTTT. Its protein is CASNRDFTEAFF.

This clonotype was counted ten times or more. The V call is TRBV2, the J call TRBJ1-1; weak D call: TRBD1 (6 bases). This CDR3 is 15 amino acids long. V lost 5 bases and J 3 bases, leaving 16 bases between the germline ends. The germline V gene encodes CDR1 SNHLY and CDR2 FYNNEI. CDR3 amino acids: CASSPGQFLDTEAFF. DNA for the CDR3: TGTGCCAGCAGTCCAGGACAGTTTTTGGACACTGAAGCTTTCTTT.

This clonotype was recorded many times. The chain employs TRBV9 and TRBJ1-5; 7 nucleotides match TRBD1. The CDR3 extends over 15 amino acids. The ends lost 0 bases at V and 6 bases at J; junction bases unmatched: 6. Germline V CDR1 and CDR2: SGDLS, YYNGEE. The CDR3 sequence: CASSVGGGGFQPQHF. The CDR3 DNA sequence: TGTGCCAGCAGCGTAGGAGGGGGCGGTTTTCAGCCCCAGCATTTT.

This clonotype was recorded at least ten times. CDR3 residues: CASSFEGRAIYEQYF. The CDR3 nucleotides read TGTGCCAGCAGTTTTGAGGGGCGCGCGATTTACGAGCAGTACTTC. The genes are TRBV27 and TRBJ2-7, with D tentatively TRBD1 or TRBD2 (5 bases each). The CDR3 covers 15 residues. V lost 3 bases to trimming and J lost 4 bases, with 16 bases between them. Germline V CDR1 and CDR2: MNHEY, SMNVEV (reference sequence).